This T cell receptor beta chain is from a study of radiation and T cells in renal cell carcinoma. General study points: From baseline, blood top tumor clonotypes peaked at 2 weeks post-radiation.

Germline CDR1 SGHRS, CDR2 YFSETQ. CDR3 length equals 13 residues. V shed 2 bases and J shed 6 bases, with 12 bases lying between them. Clones were read by immunoSEQ multiplex PCR, and TCRdb kept only the in-frame ones, dropping some. In the table there are around 100,000 clones, 80% to 90% of which are singletons. Turning to this clone: Its antigen is unidentified.

Time point reported: blood 4 weeks post-SBRT, at nephrectomy. Described treatment: 15 Gy SBRT to primary tumor, nephrectomy 4 weeks later. Nephrectomy followed 15 Gy stereotactic body radiation by 4 weeks. The sequence came from a man aged 55 to 70 with renal cell carcinoma. The V call is TRBV5-1, the J call TRBJ2-7; tentative D call: TRBD2 (6 bases). The starting material was blood, obtained from a patient whose treatment included radiotherapy and nephrectomy. This CDR3 is CASSFPGRSEQYF. Written as DNA, the CDR3 is TGCGCCAGCAGCTTCCCCGGGAGATCCGAGCAGTACTTC.